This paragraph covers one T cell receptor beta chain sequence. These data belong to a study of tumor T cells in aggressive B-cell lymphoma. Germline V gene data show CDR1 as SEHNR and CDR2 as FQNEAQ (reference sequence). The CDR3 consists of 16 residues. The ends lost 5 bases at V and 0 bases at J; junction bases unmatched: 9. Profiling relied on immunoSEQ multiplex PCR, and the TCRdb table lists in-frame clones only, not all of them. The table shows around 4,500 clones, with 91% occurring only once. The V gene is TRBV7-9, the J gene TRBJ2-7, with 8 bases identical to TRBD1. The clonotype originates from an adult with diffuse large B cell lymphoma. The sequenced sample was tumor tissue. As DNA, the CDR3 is TGTGCCAGCAGCCCCAGGGGGCAGGGTAGCTCCTACGAGCAGTACTTC. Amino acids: CASSPRGQGSSYEQYF.